A selection of T cell receptor beta chains follows, all from one sample in a study of blood T cell repertoires in COVID-19. This table comes from immunoSEQ multiplex PCR, and its TCRdb copy is limited to in-frame clones, with some not included. The sample consists of some 700,000 clones, 85% to 90% of them appearing once. What was sequenced was peripheral blood. These receptors came from a woman younger than 35 with acute or convalescent COVID-19. The CDR3 runs from the conserved cysteine through the conserved F or W.

CDR3aa: CASSLGAPSDTEAFF
v_gene: TRBV5-1
j_gene: TRBJ1-1
len: 15

CDR3aa: CAWRVYRRGSTEAFF
v_gene: TRBV30
j_gene: TRBJ1-1
len: 15

CDR3aa: CASSLAGFSYPNGYTF
v_gene: TRBV5-5
j_gene: TRBJ1-2
len: 16

CDR3aa: CASSMRGRGNQPQHF
v_gene: TRBV19
j_gene: TRBJ1-5
len: 15

CDR3aa: CSASLRLAGQETQYF
v_gene: TRBV20-1
j_gene: TRBJ2-5
len: 15

CDR3aa: CASSSGLAGGISTDTQYF
v_gene: TRBV11-2
j_gene: TRBJ2-3
len: 18

CDR3aa: CASSFTGGGGYTF
v_gene: TRBV7-3
j_gene: TRBJ1-2
len: 13

CDR3aa: CAIRLDRGTEAFF
v_gene: TRBV10-3
j_gene: TRBJ1-1
len: 13

CDR3aa: CASSTRVGQGRYEQYF
v_gene: TRBV7-8
j_gene: TRBJ2-7
len: 16

CDR3aa: CASISTGDGYTF
v_gene: TRBV6-5
j_gene: TRBJ1-2
len: 12